These 6 T cell receptor beta chains were all obtained from the same sample, sequenced in a study of beta chain features in type 1 diabetes. Every isolated RNA sample was fully reverse transcribed, so sequencing captured expressed TCRB transcripts. Sequencing used immunoSEQ multiplex PCR; TCRdb keeps in-frame clones, though not all of them. The sample lists under 500,000 clones; approximately 31% were seen once. Sequences were obtained from naive CD4+ T cells from blood. The origin of the receptors is a man in his late teens or twenties in good health.

This clone was recorded a few times. V is TRBV29-1 and J is TRBJ2-3; possible D gene TRBD2, 6 bases. CDR1 SQVTM and CDR2 ANQGSEA come from the germline V gene. V lost 6 bases to trimming and J lost 14 bases, with 21 bases between them. The CDR3 contains 12 residues. In DNA form, the CDR3 reads TGCAGCGTGTACCCAGGGACTCCGGACGCGTATTTT. This encodes CSVYPGTPDAYF.

The chain carries TRBV4-3 and TRBJ2-7; 7 bases line up with TRBD1. The ends lost 0 bases at V and 2 bases at J; junction bases unmatched: 7. CDR1 and CDR2 (germline): LGHNA, YSLEER. The CDR3 covers 16 residues. CDR3 DNA: TGCGCCAGCAGCCAAGAGGGAAGCAGGGGGACCTACGAGCAGTACTTC. It is translated as CASSQEGSRGTYEQYF.

V is TRBV30 and J is TRBJ1-5, with D unresolved. The ends were cut back, 0 bases at V and 10 bases at J, with 10 bases in the middle. Germline values: CDR1 GTSNPN, CDR2 SVGIG (reference sequence). The CDR3 extends over 12 amino acids. CDR3 sequence: CAWSVSGHPQHF. DNA for the CDR3: TGTGCCTGGAGTGTTTCCGGTCATCCCCAGCATTTT.

The CDR3 bases are TGTGCCAGCAGCTTCAGCGGCAACTACAATGAGCAGTTCTTC. Residues: CASSFSGNYNEQFF. The chain links TRBV7-8 to TRBJ2-1, with D possibly TRBD2 on 5 matching bases. V was shortened by 3 bases and J by 3 bases, with 9 bases between the two germline ends. Germline loops: CDR1 SGHVS, CDR2 FQNEAQ. CDR3 length: 14 residues.

This clone was seen more than once but under ten times. This chain joins TRBV5-6 and TRBJ2-3; D call uncertain. V lost 4 bases and J 4 bases, leaving 4 bases between the germline ends. From germline, CDR1 is SGHDT and CDR2 YYEEEE. The CDR3 is 11 amino acids. The CDR3, as DNA: TGTGCCAGCAGCGCCGCAGATACGCAGTATTTT. Translation gives CASSAADTQYF. The whole variable domain, remainder taken from reference TRBV5-6 and TRBJ2-3, is DAGVTQSPTHLIKTRGQQVTLRCSPKSGHDTVSWYQQALGQGPQFIFQYYEEEERQRGNFPDRFSGHQFPNYSSELNVNALLLGDSALYLCASSAADTQYFGPGTRLTVL.

The J gene is TRBJ1-2, the V gene TRBV7-2; D is possibly TRBD1 (5 bases). The CDR3 is made up of 14 amino acids. The germline CDR1 and CDR2 sequences are SGHTA and FQGNSA. The V and J ends lost 4 bases and 6 bases respectively, with 15 bases between them. CDR3 region: CASSYTTGPDGYTF. The CDR3 nucleotides read TGTGCCAGCAGCTACACGACGGGACCGGATGGCTACACCTTC.